This TCR beta chain was identified during a study of CD8 T cells in ankylosing spondylitis. TCRdb itself ran the 5' RACE reads through MiXCR, one entry per CDR3 protein. The sample holds some 130,000 distinct CDR3 sequences, about an eighth seen once. There are many counts of this clonotype. This CDR3 spans 14 amino acids. V shed 7 bases and J shed 4 bases, with 16 bases lying between them. Germline V gene lookup returns CDR1 SEHNR and CDR2 FQNEAQ (reference sequence). This sequence was found in a female donor with ankylosing spondylitis or in good health (not recorded which). This sequence joins TRBV7-9 and TRBJ1-1; possible D gene TRBD1, 5 bases. Source material: blood, either unsorted or a sorted T cell fraction (not recorded which). CDR3: CASIAGAGGTEAFF. CDR3 nucleotide sequence: TGTGCCAGCATAGCAGGCGCCGGGGGCACTGAAGCTTTCTTT. Complete variable domain (other parts from reference TRBV7-9 and TRBJ1-1): DTGVSQNPRHKITKRGQNVTFRCDPISEHNRLYWYRQTLGQGPEFLTYFQNEAQLEKSRLLSDRFSAERPKGSFSTLEIQRTEQGDSAMYLCASIAGAGGTEAFFGQGTRLTVV.